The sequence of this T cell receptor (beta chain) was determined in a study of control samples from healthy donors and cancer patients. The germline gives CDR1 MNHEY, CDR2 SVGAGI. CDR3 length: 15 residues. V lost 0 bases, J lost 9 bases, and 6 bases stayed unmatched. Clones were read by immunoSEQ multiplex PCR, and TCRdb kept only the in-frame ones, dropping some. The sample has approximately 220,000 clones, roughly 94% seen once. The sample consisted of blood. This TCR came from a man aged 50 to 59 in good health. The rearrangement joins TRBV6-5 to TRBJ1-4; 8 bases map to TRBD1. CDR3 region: CASSYSAGGGKKLFF. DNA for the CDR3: TGTGCCAGCAGTTACTCGGCAGGGGGCGGGAAAAAACTGTTTTTT.